These T cell receptor beta chains were read from a single sample in a study of cytomegalovirus exposure and HLA in healthy donors. Sequencing used immunoSEQ multiplex PCR; TCRdb keeps in-frame clones, though not all of them. This sample carries about 82,000 clones, less than 80% of them seen once, and the ten largest clones take roughly 12%. The sequenced sample consisted of PBMCs. Receptors originate from a human donor in good health. Each CDR3 is given with its conserved first and last residue. Fields, in order: J gene, D gene, clone size, V gene, CDR3 protein, CDR3 DNA. The D gene is left open where the match is weak. For some rows the clone size is stated as once, few or many, or as a class when expanded; others skip it.

>TRBJ1-2|TRBD1|-|TRBV4-1
CASSPTGTAYGYTF
TGCGCCAGCAGCCCTACCGGGACAGCCTATGGCTACACCTTC
>TRBJ2-1|TRBD2|-|TRBV15
CATSRLGGGAAHNEQFF
TGTGCCACCAGCAGGTTGGGCGGGGGGGCCGCTCACAATGAGCAGTTCTTC
>TRBJ2-1|TRBD2|-|TRBV5-1
CASSLGTSGGAGNEQFF
TGCGCCAGCAGCTTGGGGACTAGCGGGGGGGCGGGGAATGAGCAGTTCTTC
>TRBJ2-1|TRBD2|-|TRBV6-6
CASSYSRRGGSDEQFF
TGTGCCAGCAGTTACTCGCGGCGGGGGGGCAGCGATGAGCAGTTCTTC
>TRBJ1-1|TRBD1|-|TRBV5-1
CASSPRQGGTEAFF
TGCGCCAGCAGCCCCCGACAGGGTGGCACTGAGGCTTTCTTT
>TRBJ2-1|-|-|TRBV18
CASSPAQGLNNEQFF
TGTGCCAGCTCACCTGCCCAGGGTTTAAACAATGAGCAGTTCTTC
>TRBJ2-3|TRBD2|-|TRBV9
CASSSWTSGGADTQYF
TGTGCCAGCAGCTCCTGGACTAGCGGGGGGGCAGATACGCAGTATTTT
>TRBJ2-5|-|few|TRBV4-3
CASSLNYQETQYF
TGCGCCAGCAGCCTAAACTACCAAGAGACCCAGTACTTC
>TRBJ1-5|TRBD1|-|TRBV9
CASSVTGEDQPQHF
TGTGCCAGCAGCGTAACAGGGGAAGATCAGCCCCAGCATTTT
>TRBJ1-5|-|-|TRBV2
CASSDRDQPQHF
TGTGCCAGCAGTGACCGGGATCAGCCCCAGCATTTT
>TRBJ2-7|-|-|TRBV12-5
CASGLSDSYEQYF
TGTGCTAGTGGTTTGTCAGACTCCTACGAGCAGTACTTC